This T cell receptor (beta chain) is drawn from a study of T cell responses to AZD1222 COVID-19 vaccine. Across the study: Combined were second doses at about 4 or about 12 weeks.

This clone was picked up many times. Its antigen is not identified. Notes on the study in general: Elevations in Spike-specific TCR breadth and depth followed administration of two AZD1222 doses. The study identified only a handful of AZD1222 recipients as seropositive at baseline. Regions left unmutated in variants are reportedly the target of nearly half of spike-specific TCRs.

Sequencing used immunoSEQ multiplex PCR; TCRdb keeps in-frame clones, though not all of them. Among 160,000 or so clones listed, approximately 90% were seen once. The specimen comprised peripheral blood, sampled on day 0 of AZD1222 vaccination. The TCR originated in an adult in good health.

The CDR3 reads CASRPYRENTGELFF. For the CDR3, the DNA is TGTGCCAGCAGACCTTACAGAGAGAACACCGGGGAGCTGTTTTTT. This chain joins TRBV5-5 and TRBJ2-2; D remains unclear. The CDR3 runs to 15 residues. The germline CDR1 and CDR2 sequences are SGHKS and YYEKEE (reference sequence). Trimming removed 5 bases from V and 1 base from J, with 12 bases in between.